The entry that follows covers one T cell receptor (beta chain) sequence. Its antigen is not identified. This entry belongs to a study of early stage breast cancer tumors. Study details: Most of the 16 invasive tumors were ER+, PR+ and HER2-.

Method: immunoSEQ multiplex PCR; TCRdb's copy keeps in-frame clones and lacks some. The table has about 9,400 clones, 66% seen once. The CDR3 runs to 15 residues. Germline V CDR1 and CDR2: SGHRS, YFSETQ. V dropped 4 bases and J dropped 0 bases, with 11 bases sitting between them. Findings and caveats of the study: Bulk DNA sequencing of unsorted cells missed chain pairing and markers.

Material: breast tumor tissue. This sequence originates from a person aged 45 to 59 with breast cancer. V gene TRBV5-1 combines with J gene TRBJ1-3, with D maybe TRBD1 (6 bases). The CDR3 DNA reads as TGCGCCAGCAGCACGACAGGTGACTCTGGAAACACCATATATTTT. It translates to CASSTTGDSGNTIYF.